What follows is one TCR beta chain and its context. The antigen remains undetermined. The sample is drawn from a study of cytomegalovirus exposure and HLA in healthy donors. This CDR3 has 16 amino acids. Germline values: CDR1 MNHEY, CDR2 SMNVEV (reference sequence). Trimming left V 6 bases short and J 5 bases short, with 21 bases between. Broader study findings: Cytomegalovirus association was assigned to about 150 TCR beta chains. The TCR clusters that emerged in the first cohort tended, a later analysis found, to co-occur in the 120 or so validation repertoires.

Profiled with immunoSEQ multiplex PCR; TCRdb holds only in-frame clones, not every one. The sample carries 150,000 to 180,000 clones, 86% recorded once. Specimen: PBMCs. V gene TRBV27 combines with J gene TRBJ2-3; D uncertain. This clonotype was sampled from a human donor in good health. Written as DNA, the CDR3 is TGTGCCAGCAGCTACCGTTTTGGGTTTTCAGGAGATACGCAGTATTTT. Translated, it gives CASSYRFGFSGDTQYF.